The 31 T cell receptor beta chains below come from one sample, sequenced in a study of shared clonotypes between healthy human individuals (dated by TCRdb to the early 2020s). Library generation was performed with the immunoSEQ multiplex PCR assay. TCRdb limited this immuneACCESS table to in-frame rearrangements with V and J called. A share of clones is missing; checked studies link under half to unresolved V genes, and the rest is unexplained. The sample table records 950,000 to 1,100,000 clones; about 75% of these occur just once. The ten largest clones add up to approximately 1.5% of the sample. Input material: memory CD4+ T cells sorted from blood. In light of the paper, this sample's cell subset or site label describes: CD45RA-negative fraction. These TCRs come from a man between 18 and 35 years old in good health.

The V call is TRBV19, the J call TRBJ1-2; TRBD1 agrees at 9 bases. This CDR3 is built from 14 residues. The J segment lost 4 bases and the V segment lost 4 bases, leaving 4 bases of the junction unmatched. Germline values: CDR1 LNHDA, CDR2 SQIVND (reference sequence). CDR3 protein: CASSTGQGPYGYTF. CDR3 in DNA: TGTGCCAGTAGTACCGGACAGGGGCCCTATGGCTACACCTTC.

This chain uses TRBV2 with TRBJ2-2; TRBD1 is a possible D gene (6 bases). The CDR3 is made up of 14 amino acids. V was shortened by 8 bases and J by 7 bases, with 17 bases between the two germline ends. CDR1 is SNHLY and CDR2 is FYNNEI in the germline V gene. In DNA, the CDR3 is TGTGCCAGCCGGCCCGAACAGGGACGCGGGGAGCTGTTTTTT. It specifies CASRPEQGRGELFF.

The genes are TRBV5-1 and TRBJ2-2; 14 bases fit TRBD2. The CDR3 is 16 amino acids. V lost 4 bases and J lost 6; bases outside the gene matches: 5. The germline CDR1 and CDR2 sequences are SGHRS and YFSETQ. This CDR3 reads CASSPGTSGSPGELFF. The CDR3, as DNA: TGCGCCAGCAGCCCGGGGACTAGCGGGAGTCCCGGGGAGCTGTTTTTT.

Note on this clone: Other DNA sequences within the sample encode an identical CDR3. The V gene is TRBV18, the J gene TRBJ2-7; 9 bases fit TRBD1. CDR1 and CDR2 from the germline V gene are KGHSH and LQKENI. V trimming: 4 bases; J trimming: 4 bases; junction bases outside the gene matches: 5. This CDR3 has 14 residues. The CDR3 DNA follows: TGTGCCAGCTCACTCGGGACAGGGAGTTACGAGCAGTACTTC. Residues: CASSLGTGSYEQYF.

CDR3 residues: CASSFSTGTGVLGEQYF. The CDR3 nucleotides read TGCGCCAGCAGCTTTTCAACGGGGACAGGGGTCTTAGGCGAGCAGTACTTC. The rearrangement joins TRBV5-1 to TRBJ2-7; 10 bases line up with TRBD1. This CDR3 has 17 residues. V was clipped by 2 bases and J by 6 bases; unmatched bases: 14. CDR1 SGHRS and CDR2 YFSETQ come from the germline V gene.

Worth noting for this clone: At the DNA level, this CDR3 is encoded by other sequences in the same sample as well. The chain combines TRBV5-6 with TRBJ2-7; D possibly corresponds to TRBD1 (5 bases). This CDR3 comprises 13 residues. V lost 2 bases to trimming and J lost 2 bases, with 8 bases between them. CDR1 and CDR2 from the germline V gene are SGHDT and YYEEEE. The CDR3 loop reads CASSFKGAYEQYF. Here the CDR3 DNA reads TGTGCCAGCAGCTTTAAAGGGGCCTACGAGCAGTACTTC.

V and J are TRBV27 and TRBJ1-1, with D possibly matching TRBD1 (6 bases). The CDR3 has 15 amino acids. V gave up 1 base and J gave up 4 bases, with 13 bases separating them. Germline CDR1 and CDR2: MNHEY and SMNVEV (reference sequence). The CDR3 sequence is CASSLYRASVTEAFF. The CDR3 bases are TGTGCCAGCAGTTTATACAGGGCGTCGGTCACTGAAGCTTTCTTT.

DNA of the CDR3: TGTGCCAGCGGAGGGCAGTGGGAGACCCAGTACTTC. Its translation: CASGGQWETQYF. This chain links TRBV28 with TRBJ2-5, with a tentative D call TRBD2 (6 bases). The germline gives CDR1 MDHEN, CDR2 SYDVKM. Trimming removed 8 bases from V and 5 bases from J, with 12 bases in between. The CDR3 has 12 amino acids.

The sample holds one count of this clone. The chain carries TRBV27 and TRBJ2-7, with 7 nucleotides matching TRBD1. Germline CDR1 reads MNHEY; CDR2 reads SMNVEV (reference sequence). CDR3 length: 13 amino acids. Germline trimming cut 4 bases from V and 6 bases from J; bases unmatched to any gene: 6. CDR3 in amino acids: CASSSNTGVEQYF. CDR3 nucleotide sequence: TGTGCCAGCAGTTCCAATACAGGGGTCGAGCAGTACTTC.

CDR3 in amino acids: CASSVSGGTLNTEAFF. The CDR3 DNA sequence: TGTGCCAGCAGCGTATCGGGGGGAACTTTGAACACTGAAGCTTTCTTT. The chain links TRBV9 to TRBJ1-1, with a tentative D call TRBD1 (5 bases). The length of the CDR3 is 16 residues. In germline, CDR1 is SGDLS, CDR2 YYNGEE. The V and J ends lost 1 base and 0 bases respectively, with 13 bases between them.

The chain has TRBV28 and TRBJ2-3; perhaps TRBD1 as D (5 bases). CDR3 length: 15 amino acids. Deletions cut 3 bases from V and 3 bases from J, with 13 bases between. CDR1 MDHEN and CDR2 SYDVKM come from the germline V gene. CDR3 loop: CASSLPGLDTDTQYF. The CDR3 DNA reads as TGTGCCAGCAGTTTGCCAGGGTTGGATACAGATACGCAGTATTTT.

This clone was recorded only once. The chain has TRBV4-3 and TRBJ1-4; D is undetermined. CDR1 and CDR2 from the germline V gene are LGHNA and YSLEER. CDR3 length: 18 amino acids. V was cut by 0 bases and J by 0 bases, with 14 bases left in between. Written as DNA, the CDR3 is TGCGCCAGCAGCCAAGATCTCTTGTCAGCCACAACTAATGAAAAACTGTTTTTT. As protein: CASSQDLLSATTNEKLFF.

V gene TRBV7-2 combines with J gene TRBJ2-3, with unresolved D. This CDR3 is 16 amino acids long. The V end was cut by 2 bases, the J end by 5 bases, with 17 bases between. Germline CDR1 SGHTA, CDR2 FQGNSA. CDR3 nucleotide sequence: TGTGCCAGCAGCTTATCGCCGATCAGAACGGGAGATACGCAGTATTTT. This translates into CASSLSPIRTGDTQYF.

This clone was counted a single time. Additional DNA sequences in this sample encode the identical CDR3. The J gene is TRBJ1-5, the V gene TRBV18, with D unclear. This CDR3 contains 14 residues. Trimming pared 2 bases from V and 0 bases from J, leaving 5 bases between. Germline V gene lookup returns CDR1 KGHSH and CDR2 LQKENI. CDR3 residues: CASSPGISNQPQHF. In DNA form, the CDR3 reads TGTGCCAGCTCACCAGGGATTAGCAATCAGCCCCAGCATTTT.

The gene calls are TRBV11-3 and TRBJ1-3; TRBD1 might be the D (5 bases). This CDR3 spans 16 amino acids. The V gene lost 3 bases and the J gene lost 2 bases, with 14 bases spanning the gap. Germline V CDR1 and CDR2: SGHNT, YENEEA. The CDR3 region has the DNA TGTGCCAGCAGCTTTGGGACTGGGGACGCTGGAAACACCATATATTTT. Translation: CASSFGTGDAGNTIYF.

The V call is TRBV7-2, the J call TRBJ2-5; tentatively, D is TRBD1 (6 bases). CDR3 length: 14 residues. The V gene's germline CDR1 is SGHTA and CDR2 FQGNSA. Trimming removed 5 bases at V and 5 bases at J, with 15 bases between. In DNA, the CDR3 is TGTGCCAGCAGCCCGAGGGGGAGAGGGGAGACCCAGTACTTC. As protein: CASSPRGRGETQYF.

On this clone: The sample carries other DNA sequences with the same CDR3. The chain links TRBV7-9 to TRBJ2-5; D ambiguous. This CDR3 contains 13 residues. CDR1 is SEHNR, CDR2 FQNEAQ, per germline (reference sequence). V was trimmed by 2 bases and J by 5 bases, leaving 9 bases between them. In DNA, the CDR3 is TGTGCCAGCAGCTTATCCGGCTCCGAGACCCAGTACTTC. Residues: CASSLSGSETQYF.

The genes are TRBV5-1 and TRBJ2-7, with D possibly TRBD1 on 6 matching bases. CDR3 length equals 13 residues. V gave up 2 bases and J gave up 6 bases, with 12 bases separating them. Germline V gives CDR1 SGHRS, CDR2 YFSETQ. CDR3 region: CASSFPEGGEQYF. In DNA form, the CDR3 reads TGCGCCAGCAGCTTCCCAGAAGGGGGCGAGCAGTACTTC.

The CDR3 bases are TGTGCTAGTGGATTGAATGAGCAGTTCTTC. It codes for CASGLNEQFF. The chain uses TRBV12-5 and TRBJ2-1; D gene uncertain. The CDR3 contains 10 residues. The germline CDR1 and CDR2 sequences are LGHNT and FRNRAP. V gave up 6 bases and J gave up 7 bases, with 4 bases separating them.

This clone was detected only a few times. CDR3 in DNA: TGTGCCAGCAGTTTATCGATAGGGTACTCTTCACCCCTCCACTTT. Translation: CASSLSIGYSSPLHF. V gene TRBV27 combines with J gene TRBJ1-6; D gene uncertain. Germline-derived CDR1 and CDR2 are MNHEY and SMNVEV (reference sequence). The CDR3 length is 15 residues. Trimming removed 0 bases at V and 9 bases at J, with 12 bases between.

V usage is TRBV27 and J usage is TRBJ2-7; D is ambiguous. Per germline, CDR1 MNHEY and CDR2 SMNVEV (reference sequence). This CDR3 is 13 amino acids long. Trimming removed 8 bases at V and 0 bases at J, with 11 bases between. The CDR3 nucleotides are TGTGCCAGCGGCCTTCGGGCCTCCTACGAGCAGTACTTC. It specifies CASGLRASYEQYF.

V gene TRBV6-5 combines with J gene TRBJ1-1; D is unclear. Germline CDR1 is MNHEY and CDR2 is SVGAGI. V lost 8 bases, J lost 4 bases, and 14 bases lay in between. This CDR3 is 13 amino acids long. The CDR3 region is CASHGGVFTEAFF. CDR3 coding DNA: TGTGCCAGCCATGGTGGGGTCTTCACTGAAGCTTTCTTT.

This chain joins TRBV6-5 and TRBJ1-2; D gene ambiguous. The V and J ends lost 2 bases and 7 bases respectively, with 11 bases between them. Germline CDR1 is MNHEY and CDR2 is SVGAGI. The length of the CDR3 is 13 residues. CDR3 loop: CASSYEGWSGYTF. In nucleotides, the CDR3 is TGTGCCAGCAGTTACGAGGGTTGGTCTGGCTACACCTTC.

This rearrangement joins TRBV7-6 to TRBJ2-3; D may correspond to TRBD1 or TRBD2 (5 bases each). Germline V lookup: CDR1 SGHVS, CDR2 FNYEAQ. The V and J ends lost 4 bases and 5 bases respectively, with 16 bases between them. The CDR3 sequence is 15 residues long. CDR3 in DNA: TGTGCCAGCAGCTCACCCGGGACGGCCATAGATACGCAGTATTTT. Translation: CASSSPGTAIDTQYF.

This clone came up a few times. V gene TRBV28 combines with J gene TRBJ2-3, with a weak D call TRBD1 (6 bases). CDR1 is MDHEN and CDR2 is SYDVKM in the germline V gene. The CDR3 runs 17 residues. V was pared by 7 bases and J by 0 bases, with 20 bases between. The CDR3 protein is CASTSSGAIHSTDTQYF. In DNA, the CDR3 is TGTGCCAGCACTTCATCAGGGGCCATCCATAGCACAGATACGCAGTATTTT.

The table lists this clone with a few counts. The rearrangement links TRBV6-6 to TRBJ1-1; perhaps TRBD1 as D (6 bases). The ends were cut back, 2 bases at V and 1 base at J, with 8 bases in the middle. This CDR3 spans 14 amino acids. Germline-derived CDR1 and CDR2 are MNHNY and SVGAGI (reference sequence). CDR3 loop: CASSYGTQNTEAFF. DNA for the CDR3: TGTGCCAGCAGTTACGGGACACAGAACACTGAAGCTTTCTTT.

V and J are TRBV11-3 and TRBJ1-2, with D perhaps matching TRBD1 (5 bases). V lost 0 bases and J 1 base, leaving 12 bases between the germline ends. The CDR3 totals 16 residues. Germline CDR1 SGHNT, CDR2 YENEEA. For the CDR3, the DNA is TGTGCCAGCAGCTTAGATCAGTGGGGGATTAACTATGGCTACACCTTC. It is translated as CASSLDQWGINYGYTF.

Only a few counts were recorded for this clone. The same CDR3 arises from other DNA sequences in this sample as well. The V gene is TRBV30, the J gene TRBJ2-7; D unresolved. V gave up 1 base and J gave up 2 bases, with 6 bases separating them. Germline CDR1 reads GTSNPN; CDR2 reads SVGIG (reference sequence). The CDR3 totals 12 residues. The CDR3 region is CAWSAQTYEQYF. The DNA for the CDR3 is TGTGCCTGGAGTGCCCAAACCTACGAGCAGTACTTC.

The V and J genes are TRBV7-9 and TRBJ2-5; TRBD2 matches 8 bases. The CDR3 has 18 amino acids. Losses at the gene ends were 7 bases for V and 2 bases for J; bases not matched to a gene: 18. The germline V gene has CDR1 SEHNR and CDR2 FQNEAQ (reference sequence). CDR3 nucleotide sequence: TGTGCCAGCACCTCAAGGGTGGAACTAGCGGTTTTTCAAGAGACCCAGTACTTC. Translating gives CASTSRVELAVFQETQYF.

The CDR3 protein is CASSFTRETQYF. The CDR3 DNA reads as TGTGCCAGCAGCTTCACTAGAGAGACCCAGTACTTC. This sequence joins TRBV5-4 and TRBJ2-5; the D gene is possibly TRBD2 (5 bases). The CDR3 consists of 12 residues. Per the germline V gene, CDR1 is SGHNT and CDR2 is YYREEE (reference sequence). Trimming cost V 2 bases and J 4 bases, with 6 bases left between them.

V and J are TRBV5-1 and TRBJ1-1; D possibly corresponds to TRBD1 (6 bases). Germline V gives CDR1 SGHRS, CDR2 YFSETQ. CDR3 size: 15 residues. Deletions cut 4 bases from V and 1 base from J, with 14 bases between. The CDR3 sequence is CASSIRTDSNTEAFF. CDR3 bases: TGCGCCAGCAGCATTCGGACAGACTCGAACACTGAAGCTTTCTTT.